The rows below give T cell receptor beta chains drawn from one sample of a study of cytomegalovirus exposure and HLA in healthy donors. Profiling relied on immunoSEQ multiplex PCR, and the TCRdb table lists in-frame clones only, not all of them. The sample's table shows 120,000 to 150,000 clones. What was sequenced was PBMCs. All receptors come from a man between 40 and 49 years old in good health and CMV-seronegative. CDR3s leave out the opening cysteine and the closing phenylalanine or tryptophan.

j_call v_call cdr3_aa
TRBJ2-1 TRBV6-5 ASSYSGAHSGEQF
TRBJ2-3 TRBV5-1 ASSLGTAYTDTQY
TRBJ2-7 TRBV6-1 ASSLLATEQY
TRBJ2-5 TRBV19 ASSNGTSGGRETQY
TRBJ2-2 TRBV11-3 ASSLTLAGRDTGELF
TRBJ2-7 TRBV4-3 ASSQGGGTGIYEQY
TRBJ2-5 TRBV2 ASSPQETQY
TRBJ1-2 TRBV6-4 ASGDKDYGYT
TRBJ2-2 TRBV4-2 ASSQDVSWRGGPGELF
TRBJ1-2 TRBV18 ASSGDSVGYGYT
TRBJ1-5 TRBV7-2 ASSTRQSLGGSPQH
TRBJ1-2 TRBV28 ASSSAGQGAGYT
TRBJ2-1 TRBV29-1 SVVLAGGSTYNEQF
TRBJ2-3 TRBV27 ASSLEGGEYGTQY
TRBJ1-5 TRBV18 ASSPSGGARPQH
TRBJ2-1 TRBV23-1 ASTLAYYNEQF
TRBJ2-7 TRBV19 ASTPRDRGKQY
TRBJ2-7 TRBV2 ASHRGYEQY
TRBJ2-1 TRBV7-2 ASSLGGDEQF
TRBJ2-4 TRBV6-6 ASSYGHGGDKNIQY
TRBJ2-7 TRBV7-2 ASSLALAGGSSYEQY
TRBJ1-2 TRBV27 ASRLFSGGYGYT
TRBJ2-2 TRBV27 ASSSLRTGGTGELF
TRBJ1-1 TRBV11-2 ASSLAGANTEAF
TRBJ1-6 TRBV7-9 ASSLPNSRSNSPLH
TRBJ1-1 TRBV14 ASSQERPRGTEAF
TRBJ2-5 TRBV6-5 ASSSPRSAQETQY
TRBJ2-3 TRBV4-1 ASSLGGSRADTQY
TRBJ2-3 TRBV2 ASKPDRATDTQY
TRBJ1-2 TRBV20-1 SATMGSGYT